The 15 T cell receptor beta chains below all came from one sample that was sequenced in a study of Tregs in tolerant kidney transplant recipients. Recipients received nonmyeloablative bone marrow transplants from related graft donors, with transient mixed chimerism. Clones were read by immunoSEQ multiplex PCR, and TCRdb kept only the in-frame ones, dropping some. The sample has roughly 4,900 clones, and its top ten clones hold over 5%. The sample here was CD4+ T cells from blood (PBMCs), taken less than 15 months after the transplant. The source of these receptors is a human patient who received a combined kidney and bone marrow transplant. Certain T cells may be donor cells from the graft.

Details on this clone: The sequence runs out 3 residues before the end of the CDR3; the remainder is reconstructed from the germline J gene. This chain connects TRBV18 to TRBJ1-1; D remains unclear. Trimming pared 6 bases from V and 3 bases from J, leaving 11 bases between. Germline CDR1 KGHSH, CDR2 LQKENI. This CDR3 is 13 amino acids long. CDR3 DNA (partial): TGTGCCAGCTCCCGGGCCGGGGACACTGAA. Its protein product is CASSRAGDTE. The entire CDR3 is CASSRAGDTEAFF.

This clone ranks as medium-sized in terms of frequency. CDR3 DNA (partial): TGTGCCAGCAGCCCCGGACAGATAAATCCCTACGAG. This encodes CASSPGQINPYE. The whole CDR3 sequence is CASSPGQINPYEQYF. The V and J genes are TRBV5-5 and TRBJ2-7; tentative D call: TRBD1 (6 bases). The CDR3 extends 3 residues past the end of the read, so its final part is completed from the germline J gene. The CDR3 runs to 15 residues. Deletions cut 4 bases from V and 2 bases from J, with 16 bases between. Germline lookup yields CDR1 SGHKS and CDR2 YYEKEE (reference sequence).

The part of the CDR3 DNA that was read is TGTGCCAGCAGCTTAGGGTTCACGGGGGGCCGCGAG. It yields the protein CASSLGFTGGRE. The full CDR3 protein reads CASSLGFTGGREQYF. The chain employs TRBV7-6 and TRBJ2-7; tentative D call: TRBD2 (7 bases). The read comes to an end 3 residues before the CDR3 does, leaving the germline J gene to fill in the end. Germline CDR1 reads SGHVS; CDR2 reads FNYEAQ. CDR3 length: 15 amino acids. Trimming took off 1 base at V and 6 bases at J, with 16 bases between the two ends.

Notes on this clone: The CDR3 is cut off 3 residues early in the read; its end comes from the germline J gene. This sequence joins TRBV20-1 and TRBJ1-3; D gene uncertain. Germline V gives CDR1 DFQATT, CDR2 SNEGSKA (reference sequence). V lost 5 bases and J 8 bases, leaving 10 bases between the germline ends. The CDR3 covers 11 residues. CDR3 bases read: TGCAGTGCTCGAGCTGAGCACACC. This codes for CSARAEHT. The entire CDR3 protein reads CSARAEHTIYF.

Of note for this clone: The CDR3 end falls 3 residues outside the read, so it is completed with the germline J gene. The chain recombines TRBV4-2 with TRBJ1-2; no reliable D call. Per the germline V gene, CDR1 is LGHNA and CDR2 is YNFKEQ. This CDR3 comprises 15 residues. This CDR3 is CASSQAYSLGTGYTF. CDR3 bases read: TGTGCCAGCAGCCAAGCTTACTCTCTAGGTACCGGC.

In terms of frequency, this clone is medium-sized. The CDR3 end lies 3 residues beyond the end of the read and is filled in from the germline J gene. The chain carries TRBV7-2 and TRBJ2-2, with 9 bases aligning to TRBD1. Germline V gene lookup returns CDR1 SGHTA and CDR2 FQGNSA. The junction had 3 bases not matched to a gene; V was cut back by 5 bases and J by 5 bases. This CDR3 spans 14 amino acids. The CDR3: CASSRDRATGELFF. CDR3 DNA (partial): TGTGCCAGCAGCCGGGACAGGGCGACCGGGGAG.

Turning to this clone: The CDR3 end falls 3 residues outside the read, so it is completed with the germline J gene. V is TRBV9 and J is TRBJ1-1, with TRBD1 matching 7 bases. Trimming took 0 bases from V and 1 from J; bases not matched to a gene: 3. CDR1 SGDLS and CDR2 YYNGEE come from the germline V gene. This CDR3 spans 15 amino acids. The CDR3 DNA, read in part, is TGTGCCAGCAGCGTAGTACGACAGGGGAACACTGAA. It translates to CASSVVRQGNTE. Given in full, the CDR3 is CASSVVRQGNTEAFF. The variable domain in full, with the rest retrieved from reference TRBV9 and TRBJ1-1, is DSGVTQTPKHLITATGQRVTLRCSPRSGDLSVYWYQQSLDQGLQFLIQYYNGEERAKGNILERFSAQQFPDLHSELNLSSLELGDSALYFCASSVVRQGNTEAFFGQGTRLTVV.

With regard to this clone: The missing CDR3 end, 3 residues past where the read stops, is filled in from the germline J gene. The V and J genes are TRBV10-2 and TRBJ2-2; 8 nucleotides line up with TRBD2. V lost 7 bases, J lost 1 base, and 5 bases stayed unmatched. The length of the CDR3 is 15 residues. Germline CDR1 and CDR2: WSHSY and SAAADI. The sequenced part of the CDR3 DNA is TGCGCCAGCACCCGGGGGGGGCTGAACACCGGGGAG. Protein: CASTRGGLNTGE. The whole CDR3 protein reads CASTRGGLNTGELFF.

The CDR3 bases that were read are TGTGCCAGCAGCTTGGGAGGGGATGGAATCGATGAG. This codes for CASSLGGDGIDE. From start to end, the CDR3 is CASSLGGDGIDEQFF. The chain has TRBV5-5 and TRBJ2-1; D may be TRBD1 or TRBD2 (5 bases each). The CDR3 is cut off 3 residues early in the read; its end comes from the germline J gene. The germline CDR1 and CDR2 sequences are SGHKS and YYEKEE (reference sequence). The CDR3 runs to 15 residues. Trimming pared 0 bases from V and 8 bases from J, leaving 15 bases between.

The sequenced CDR3 bases are TGCGCCAGCAGAGCGTCGCGGACCGGGGAG. This translates into CASRASRTGE. The full CDR3 reads CASRASRTGELFF. The chain uses TRBV10-1 and TRBJ2-2, with D unresolved. Sequencing ends 3 residues short of the CDR3 end; the germline J gene provides the rest. The V and J ends lost 6 bases and 5 bases respectively, with 10 bases between them. This CDR3 has 13 residues. Germline V gives CDR1 WNHNN, CDR2 SYGVQD (reference sequence).

Details on this clone: Read data end 3 residues before the CDR3 end; the end is taken from the germline J gene. This chain connects TRBV6-2 or TRBV6-3 to TRBJ2-7; a possible D gene is TRBD2 (5 bases). Trimming took 5 bases from V and 5 from J, leaving 7 bases between them. This CDR3 has 11 residues. Germline assignment: CDR1 MNHEY and CDR2 SVGEGT. The CDR3 protein is CASSLLDEQYF. CDR3 DNA (partial): TGTGCCAGCAGTCTACTAGACGAG.

This clone shows up as medium-sized by frequency. The CDR3 end lies 3 residues beyond the end of the read and is filled in from the germline J gene. The chain uses TRBV20-1 and TRBJ2-4, with 8 positions matching TRBD1. The CDR3 spans 16 residues. Germline trimming cut 3 bases from V and 0 bases from J; bases unmatched to any gene: 7. From germline, CDR1 is DFQATT and CDR2 SNEGSKA (reference sequence). The sequenced part of the CDR3 DNA is TGCAGTGCTAGGGACAGGGAATGGGTAGCCAAAAACATT. Protein sequence: CSARDREWVAKNI. The entire CDR3 protein is CSARDREWVAKNIQYF.

Concerning this clone itself: The read halts 3 residues ahead of the CDR3 end, with the missing end drawn from the germline J gene. This chain joins TRBV2 and TRBJ1-6, with 10 bases that match TRBD1. Germline values: CDR1 SNHLY, CDR2 FYNNEI. This CDR3 comprises 16 residues. The J segment lost 7 bases and the V segment lost 6 bases, leaving 9 bases of the junction unmatched. The sequenced CDR3 bases are TGTGCCAGCAGCCTGACAGGGGGCGCGGGGAATTCACCC. This translates into CASSLTGGAGNSP. The entire CDR3 sequence reads CASSLTGGAGNSPLHF.

With respect to this clone: The read comes to an end 3 residues before the CDR3 does, leaving the germline J gene to fill in the end. The chain combines TRBV7-6 with TRBJ2-3; 13 bases align to TRBD2. The trim removed 5 bases at V and 4 bases at J, leaving 9 bases unmatched. The CDR3 contains 17 residues. Germline CDR1 is SGHVS and CDR2 is FNYEAQ. The CDR3: CASSPVPTSGGADTQYF. The sequenced part of the CDR3 DNA is TGTGCCAGCAGCCCAGTACCAACTAGCGGGGGGGCAGATACG. Full variable domain (missing parts from reference TRBV7-6 and TRBJ2-3): GAGVSQSPRYKVTKRGQDVALRCDPISGHVSLYWYRQALGQGPEFLTYFNYEAQQDKSGLPNDRFSAERPEGSISTLTIQRTEQRDSAMYRCASSPVPTSGGADTQYFGPGTRLTVL.

Comment on this clone: The sequenced fragment ends 3 residues before the CDR3 boundary, so the rest is inferred from the germline J gene. This chain connects TRBV5-1 to TRBJ1-1, with unresolved D. Trimming cost V 2 bases and J 0 bases, with 8 bases left between them. From germline, CDR1 is SGHRS and CDR2 YFSETQ. This CDR3 has 14 amino acids. Incomplete CDR3 DNA: TGCGCCAGCAGCTTACAGAGAATGAACACTGAA. Protein product: CASSLQRMNTE. The whole CDR3 sequence reads CASSLQRMNTEAFF.